This is a list of T cell receptor beta chains from one sample in a study of T cells in Graves' hyperthyroidism and ophthalmopathy. MiXCR, applied by TCRdb to the multiplex PCR reads, yields one record per CDR3 protein. The sample consists of under 250,000 distinct CDR3 sequences, less than 20% of them appearing once. Sequencing input: blood. These receptors were collected from a woman aged 50 to 60 with Graves' hyperthyroidism. CDR3s include the opening cysteine and the closing phenylalanine or tryptophan. Each record gives: V gene, clone size, D gene, J gene, CDR3 protein, CDR3 DNA. A D gene is named only where the DNA matches it firmly. Clone size is not always given. Where it is, it says once, few, many or a class for expanded clones.

TRBV20-1	once	TRBD2	TRBJ2-1	CSARVAGQETQFF	TGCAGTGCTAGAGTAGCGGGCCAAGAGACCCAGTTCTTC
TRBV27	NA	NA	TRBJ1-1	CASSPLQENTEAFF	TGTGCCAGCAGTCCCCTACAGGAGAACACTGAAGCTTTCTTT
TRBV6-1	few	TRBD1	TRBJ2-5	CASRKNRGPRETQYF	TGTGCCAGCAGGAAAAACAGGGGGCCGAGGGAGACCCAGTACTTC
TRBV5-1	NA	NA	TRBJ2-2	CASSLYGANTGELFF	TGCGCCAGCAGCTTGTACGGTGCGAACACCGGGGAGCTGTTTTTT
TRBV6-2/TRBV6-3	few	NA	TRBJ2-1	CASSYFLGDEQFF	TGTGCCAGCAGTTACTTCCTCGGGGATGAGCAGTTCTTC
TRBV29-1	few	NA	TRBJ2-7	CSVETVSAGRGEQYF	TGCAGCGTTGAAACTGTGTCAGCGGGCCGTGGCGAGCAGTACTTC
TRBV6-5	many	NA	TRBJ1-1	CASSYAERAEAFF	TGTGCCAGCAGTTACGCGGAGAGGGCTGAAGCTTTCTTT
TRBV5-6	NA	NA	TRBJ2-3	CASSFTRAGTDTQYF	TGTGCCAGCAGCTTCACTAGGGCTGGCACAGATACGCAGTATTTT
TRBV12-3/TRBV12-4	many	NA	TRBJ1-1	CASSLWGADTEAFF	TGTGCCAGCAGTTTGTGGGGCGCGGACACTGAAGCTTTCTTT
TRBV7-9	many	NA	TRBJ2-1	CASSLGDFHYNEQFF	TGTGCCAGCAGCTTAGGGGACTTCCATTACAATGAGCAGTTCTTC
TRBV27	many	NA	TRBJ2-2	CASSLFPGELFF	TGTGCCAGCAGTTTATTTCCCGGGGAGCTGTTTTTT
TRBV7-2	NA	TRBD1	TRBJ2-1	CASSLTGMGQFF	TGTGCCAGCAGCTTGACAGGGATGGGGCAGTTCTTC
TRBV4-2	many	TRBD1	TRBJ2-7	CASSQTGVTYEQYF	TGTGCCAGCAGCCAAACAGGGGTTACCTACGAGCAGTACTTC
TRBV5-4	many	NA	TRBJ2-5	CASSPELGISAPQYF	TGTGCCAGCAGCCCGGAGTTGGGAATATCGGCCCCCCAGTACTTC
TRBV6-2/TRBV6-3	NA	TRBD1	TRBJ1-6	CASSHDRGNSPLHF	TGTGCCAGCAGCCATGACAGGGGGAATTCACCCCTCCACTTT
TRBV7-2	many	NA	TRBJ1-1	CASSPTMASEAFF	TGTGCCAGCAGCCCAACCATGGCCTCTGAAGCTTTCTTT
TRBV18	few	NA	TRBJ2-1	CASSLDTYNEQFF	TGTGCCAGCTCACTGGACACCTACAATGAGCAGTTCTTC
TRBV5-6	few	TRBD2	TRBJ2-1	CASSLKLAGGRNEQFF	TGTGCCAGCAGCTTAAAACTAGCGGGAGGTAGAAATGAGCAGTTCTTC